The clone carrying this T cell receptor (beta chain) was counted many times. Antigen: not known. These data come from a study of T cells in Graves' hyperthyroidism and ophthalmopathy. Whole-study findings and limits: In blood, most of the thyroid clonotypes expanded above 0.001 were also present. The model foresaw ophthalmopathy a median about 6.5 months prior to onset.

It was RNA transcripts that yielded the amplified TCR beta CDR3 regions. The study used the HTBI primer set for a first-round RT-PCR of the TCR CDR3. In TCRdb, the multiplex PCR reads were re-called with MiXCR into one record per CDR3 protein. The sample consists of a few hundred thousand distinct CDR3 sequences, 14% of them appearing once. There are 14 residues in the CDR3. Deletions cut 6 bases from V and 0 bases from J, with 11 bases between. The germline gives CDR1 MNHNS, CDR2 SASEGT. The chain recombines TRBV6-1 with TRBJ1-2, with a weak D call TRBD1 (6 bases). The specimen sequenced was blood. The source of this sequence is a woman between 35 and 50 years old with Graves' hyperthyroidism. The CDR3 loop reads CASRGHAPNYGYTF. The CDR3 coding sequence is TGTGCCAGCAGGGGACACGCACCTAACTATGGCTACACCTTC.